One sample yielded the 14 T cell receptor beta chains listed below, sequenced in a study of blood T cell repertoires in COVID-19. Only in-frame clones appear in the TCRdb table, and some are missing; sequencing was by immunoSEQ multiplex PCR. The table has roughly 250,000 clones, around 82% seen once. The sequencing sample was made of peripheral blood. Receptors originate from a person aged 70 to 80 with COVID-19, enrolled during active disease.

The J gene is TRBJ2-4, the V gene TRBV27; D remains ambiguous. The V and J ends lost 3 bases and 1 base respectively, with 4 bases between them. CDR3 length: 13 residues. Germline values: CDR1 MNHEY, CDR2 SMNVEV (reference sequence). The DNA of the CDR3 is TGTGCCAGCAGTTTCTTGGCCAAAAACATTCAGTACTTC. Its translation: CASSFLAKNIQYF.

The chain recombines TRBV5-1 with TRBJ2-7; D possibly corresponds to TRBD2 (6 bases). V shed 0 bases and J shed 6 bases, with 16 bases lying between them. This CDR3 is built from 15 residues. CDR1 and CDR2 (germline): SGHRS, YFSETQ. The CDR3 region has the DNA TGCGCCAGCAGCTTGGACGGGAGCGACCCGGGCGAGCAGTACTTC. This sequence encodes CASSLDGSDPGEQYF.

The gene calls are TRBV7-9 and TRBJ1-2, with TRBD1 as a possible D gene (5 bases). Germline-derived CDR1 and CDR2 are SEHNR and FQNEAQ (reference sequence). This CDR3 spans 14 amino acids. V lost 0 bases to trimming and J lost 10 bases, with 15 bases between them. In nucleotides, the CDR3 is TGTGCCAGCAGCTTAGCCTCCGGGACTCCGTACTACACCTTC. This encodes CASSLASGTPYYTF.

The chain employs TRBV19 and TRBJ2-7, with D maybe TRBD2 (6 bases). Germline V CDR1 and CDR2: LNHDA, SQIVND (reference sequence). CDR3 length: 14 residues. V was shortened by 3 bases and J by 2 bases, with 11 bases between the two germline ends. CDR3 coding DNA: TGTGCCAGTAGTATCGCGGGAAAAACCTACGAGCAGTACTTC. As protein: CASSIAGKTYEQYF.

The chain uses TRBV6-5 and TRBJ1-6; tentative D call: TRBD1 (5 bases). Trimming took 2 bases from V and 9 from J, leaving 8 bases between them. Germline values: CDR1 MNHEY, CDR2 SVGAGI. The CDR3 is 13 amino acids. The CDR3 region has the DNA TGTGCCAGCAGTTACCCAGGGTTTTCACCCCTCCACTTT. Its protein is CASSYPGFSPLHF.

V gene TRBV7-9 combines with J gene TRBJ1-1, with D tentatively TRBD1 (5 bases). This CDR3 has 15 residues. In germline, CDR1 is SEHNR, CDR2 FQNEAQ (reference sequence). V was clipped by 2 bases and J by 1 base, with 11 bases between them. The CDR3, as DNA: TGTGCCAGCAGCTTACGTCAGGGCCAGAACACTGAAGCTTTCTTT. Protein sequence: CASSLRQGQNTEAFF.

CDR3 nucleotides: TGTGCCAGCAGCCAAGGCCCGGGACAGGACTCCTACGAGCAGTACTTC. Translating gives CASSQGPGQDSYEQYF. V gene TRBV3-1 (or the pseudogene TRBV3-2) combines with J gene TRBJ2-7; 8 bases agree with TRBD1. This CDR3 region has 16 residues. Germline V lookup: CDR1 LGHDT, CDR2 YNNKEL (reference sequence). V lost 1 base to trimming and J lost 0 bases; unmatched junction nucleotides: 5.

The CDR3 loop is CASSLEGGSGNTIYF. The DNA for the CDR3 is TGTGCCAGCAGCTTAGAGGGGGGATCTGGAAACACCATATATTTT. The V call is TRBV11-2, the J call TRBJ1-3; D is possibly TRBD1 (5 bases). The CDR3 consists of 15 residues. Germline CDR1 and CDR2: SGHAT and FQNNGV. V shed 0 bases and J shed 1 base, with 7 bases lying between them.

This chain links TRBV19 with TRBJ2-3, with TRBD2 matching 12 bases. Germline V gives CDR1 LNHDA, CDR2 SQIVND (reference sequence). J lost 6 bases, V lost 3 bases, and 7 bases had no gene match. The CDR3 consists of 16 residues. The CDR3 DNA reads TGTGCCAGTAGTATCCTACTAGCGGGAGGCTGGGATACGCAGTATTTT. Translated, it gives CASSILLAGGWDTQYF.

CDR3 bases: TGTGCCAGCAGCTCACAGGGGGAGAATGAAAAACTGTTTTTT. This gives the protein CASSSQGENEKLFF. The V and J genes are TRBV5-4 and TRBJ1-4, with 8 bases lining up with TRBD1. Trimming cost V 3 bases and J 5 bases; bases outside gene matches: 3. The CDR3 contains 14 residues. Germline V gene sequence: CDR1 SGHNT, CDR2 YYREEE (reference sequence).

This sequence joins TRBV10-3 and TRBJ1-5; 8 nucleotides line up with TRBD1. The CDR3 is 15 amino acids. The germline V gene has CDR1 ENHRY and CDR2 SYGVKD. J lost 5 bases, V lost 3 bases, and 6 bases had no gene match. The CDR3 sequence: CAISDPGTGYQPQHF. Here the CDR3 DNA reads TGTGCCATCAGTGATCCGGGGACAGGTTATCAGCCCCAGCATTTT.

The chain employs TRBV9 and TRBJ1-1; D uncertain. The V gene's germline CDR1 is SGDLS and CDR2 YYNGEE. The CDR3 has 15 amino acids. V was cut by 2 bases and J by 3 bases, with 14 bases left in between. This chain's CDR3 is CASSVTGSKHTEAFF. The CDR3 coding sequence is TGTGCCAGCAGCGTGACCGGGTCGAAGCACACTGAAGCTTTCTTT.

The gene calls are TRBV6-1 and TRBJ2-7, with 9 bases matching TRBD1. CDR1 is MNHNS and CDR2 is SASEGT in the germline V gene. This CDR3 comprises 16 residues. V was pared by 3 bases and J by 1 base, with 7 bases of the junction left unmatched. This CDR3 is CASSDGIGQGSYEQYF. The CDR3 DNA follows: TGTGCCAGCAGTGATGGCATCGGACAGGGGTCCTACGAGCAGTACTTC.

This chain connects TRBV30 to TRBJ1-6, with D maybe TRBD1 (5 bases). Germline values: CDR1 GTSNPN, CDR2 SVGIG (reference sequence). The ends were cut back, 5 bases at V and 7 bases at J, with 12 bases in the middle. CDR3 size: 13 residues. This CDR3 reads CAWHRRGNSPLHF. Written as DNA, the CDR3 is TGTGCCTGGCACCGTCGGGGGAATTCACCCCTCCACTTT.